The clone carrying this T cell receptor beta chain was seen more than once but under ten times. The antigen remains undetermined. The entry originates in a study of T cell repertoires in cytomegalovirus infection. A single record per CDR3 protein comes from TCRdb applying MiXCR to the reads. Here the sample spans approximately 1,000,000 distinct CDR3 sequences, 30% to 40% being singletons. Germline-derived CDR1 and CDR2 are SGHAT and FQNNGV. The CDR3 loop spans 16 amino acids. The V gene end was trimmed by 5 bases and the J gene end by 3 bases; junction bases not matched to a gene: 10. The chain combines TRBV11-2 with TRBJ2-7; 10 bases fit TRBD1. The clonotype comes from a human donor in good health (CMV status not recorded). Some clones in this sample may be carry-over from other donors' samples. The sequencing used cultured CD8+ T cells from PBMCs, collected from culture after CMV antigen stimulation. Written as DNA, the CDR3 is TGTGCCAGCAGCGCCCCGCCCGGACAGGGGGTCTACGAGCAGTACTTC. This encodes CASSAPPGQGVYEQYF.